Given below is one TCR beta chain in context. Its antigen is unknown. No much larger clone is present one base from it, and per-base qualities are unavailable. After about 10 days of culture, CD4+ T cells were isolated with the EasySep CD4+ T cell isolation kit. Each participant received two doses of an mRNA SARS-CoV-2 vaccine, either BNT162b2 or mRNA-1273. None of the healthy vaccine recipients had a prior SARS-CoV-2 infection, which was confirmed by nucleocapsid antibody tests that came back negative both before and after vaccination. On days 3 and 7, half of the culture medium was replaced with fresh IL-2-containing medium. Unless noted otherwise, every peptide stimulation condition was grown in triplicate wells. Using Ficoll-Paque Plus gradient centrifugation, PBMC were separated from whole blood and then either used fresh or cryopreserved at -140C. The QIAamp micro DNA kit was used to extract genomic DNA from the cultured CD4+ T cells.

These data come from a study of vaccination effects on CD4 cells after COVID-19 (dated 2022 in TCRdb). Some background on the complete study: In the ViraFEST assay, PBMC were stimulated with viral peptide pools, and antigen-specific CD4+ T cell clonotypes were then identified by expansion using TCR sequencing. Each well held two million PBMC cultured in IMDM containing approximately 5% human AB serum, 9.5 to 10 IU/ml IL-2 and gentamicin, along with roughly 10 ug/ml peptides. Post-vaccine samples across the study were collected a median of 72 days after the second dose, with a range of 14 to 241. In the study, cultures from other donors were sequenced using the Oncomine TCR Beta short-read assay on an Illumina iSeq 100. SARS-CoV-2 spike-specific CD4+ TCR repertoires from before and after mRNA vaccination were compared in COVID-19 convalescent patients and in infection-naive vaccine recipients. The full study included around nine COVID-19 convalescent patients and several SARS-CoV-2-naive healthy vaccine recipients. Overall results and qualifications from the work: Limitations of the study were the small number of convalescent patients and the absence of early post-infection timepoints. Among healthy vaccine recipients, nearly all vaccine-induced clones were SARS-CoV-2 mono-reactive, and just 1 of 255 was cross-reactive with common cold coronaviruses. Marked clonal contraction was observed in both infection-induced and vaccine-induced clones at late post-vaccination timepoints, consistent with waning T cell responses.

The CDR3 numbers 13 residues from cysteine through phenylalanine. Only the CDR3 DNA is retained, 39 bases long and in frame from the first base. The germline V gene sets CDR1 to MNHEY and CDR2 to SVGAGI. The junction shows trimming of 6 bases on V and 8 bases on J, plus 16 bases between the germline ends. The method behind the library was the immunoSEQ multiplex PCR assay. TCR beta CDR3 sequencing was performed on DNA from the cultured, isolated CD4+ T cells. The study's own analysis went as follows. Non-productive TCR sequences were removed and reads were trimmed to the CDR3 region, keeping CDR3s of at least 7 amino acids. The MANAFEST web app was used to pick out antigen-specific clonotypes by comparing their expansion in peptide wells with that in reference cultures. Positive clones required FDR<0.05 expansion versus reference and all other wells, odds ratio above 5, and frequency above 0.1% in two replicate wells. Clonotypes significantly expanded in SARS-CoV-2 spike wells and in at least one common cold coronavirus spike condition were defined as cross-reactive. CDR3 similarity was assessed by Levenshtein distance with the stringdist R package, and unrooted trees were built with ape in R 3.6.1. Sourced from immuneACCESS, this table was stored by TCRdb with only in-frame sequences that have V and J called. A share of the clones is absent; for the studies checked, an unresolved V gene accounts for under half, and the remainder has no known explanation. V, J and clone size reflect that table, while D and trimming were determined from the DNA. The table for this sample lists tens of thousands of clones; 70% to 75% of them were counted only once. About 2.2% of the sample comes from the top ten.

The V and J genes are TRBV6-5 and TRBJ1-2; no D segment can be confidently identified. The sequencing used CD4+ T cells from PBMCs cultured without peptide, collected after COVID-19 vaccination. The receptor was derived from a human donor who received a COVID-19 vaccine. The CDR3: CASSRPPVAGYTF. The nucleotides are TGTGCCAGCAGCAGACCCCCCGTTGCGGGCTACACCTTC.